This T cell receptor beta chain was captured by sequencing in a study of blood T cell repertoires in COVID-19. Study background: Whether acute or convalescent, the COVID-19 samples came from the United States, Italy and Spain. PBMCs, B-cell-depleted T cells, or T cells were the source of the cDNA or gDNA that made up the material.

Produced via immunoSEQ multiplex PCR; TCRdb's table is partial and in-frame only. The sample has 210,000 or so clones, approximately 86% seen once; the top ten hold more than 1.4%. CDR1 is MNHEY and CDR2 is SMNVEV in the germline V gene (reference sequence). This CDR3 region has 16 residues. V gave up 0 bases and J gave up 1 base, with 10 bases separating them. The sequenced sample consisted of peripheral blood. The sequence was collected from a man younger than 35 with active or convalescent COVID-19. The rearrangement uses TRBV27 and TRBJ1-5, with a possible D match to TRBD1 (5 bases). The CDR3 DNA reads TGTGCCAGCAGTTTATCCCCCCAGGGCAGCAATCAGCCCCAGCATTTT. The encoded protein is CASSLSPQGSNQPQHF.